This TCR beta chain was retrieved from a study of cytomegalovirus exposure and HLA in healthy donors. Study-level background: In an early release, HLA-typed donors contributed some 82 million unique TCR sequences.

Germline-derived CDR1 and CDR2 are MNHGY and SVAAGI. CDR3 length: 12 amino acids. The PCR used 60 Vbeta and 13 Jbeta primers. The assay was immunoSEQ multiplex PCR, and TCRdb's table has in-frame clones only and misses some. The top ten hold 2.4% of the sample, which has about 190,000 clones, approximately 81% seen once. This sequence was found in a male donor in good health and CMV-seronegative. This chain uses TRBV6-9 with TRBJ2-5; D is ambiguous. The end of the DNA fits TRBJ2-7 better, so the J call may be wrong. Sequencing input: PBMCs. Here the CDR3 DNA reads TGTGCCACCCTCCGTTGGCGACACGAGCAGTACTTC. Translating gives CATLRWRHEQYF.